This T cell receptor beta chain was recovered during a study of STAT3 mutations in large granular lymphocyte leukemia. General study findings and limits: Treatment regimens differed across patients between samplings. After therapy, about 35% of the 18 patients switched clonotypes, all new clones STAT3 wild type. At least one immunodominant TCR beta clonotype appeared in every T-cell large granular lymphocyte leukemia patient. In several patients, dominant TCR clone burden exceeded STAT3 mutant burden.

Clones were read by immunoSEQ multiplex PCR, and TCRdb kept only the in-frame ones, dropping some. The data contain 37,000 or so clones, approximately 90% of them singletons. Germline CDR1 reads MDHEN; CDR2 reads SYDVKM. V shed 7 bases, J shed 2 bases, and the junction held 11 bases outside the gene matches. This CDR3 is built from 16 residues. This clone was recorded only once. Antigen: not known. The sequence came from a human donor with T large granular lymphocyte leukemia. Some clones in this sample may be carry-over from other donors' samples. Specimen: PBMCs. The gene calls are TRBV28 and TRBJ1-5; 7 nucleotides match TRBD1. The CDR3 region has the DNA TGTGCCAGCATCCACAGGGGACTTATTGGCAATCAGCCCCAGCATTTT. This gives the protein CASIHRGLIGNQPQHF.